Each of the 21 T cell receptor beta chains below was sequenced from the same sample in a study of human T cells and chemical hapten exposure. The time point denotes: pre-sensitization, week 0. The treatment here: therapeutic diphenylcyclopropenone sensitization with weekly scalp DPC. MiXCR was run by TCRdb on the RACE reads, yielding one entry per CDR3 protein. This sample yields 150,000 to 200,000 distinct CDR3 sequences, of which almost 30% are seen a single time; about 2.7% belongs to the top ten. Sequencing was performed on whole blood, taken in connection with sensitization to the hapten diphenylcyclopropenone (DPC). Source of these receptors: a woman younger than 45 with alopecia areata. Some clones in this sample may be carry-over from other donors' samples.

J is TRBJ2-1 and V is TRBV5-4; tentatively, D is TRBD1 (5 bases). This CDR3 is built from 16 residues. From germline, CDR1 is SGHNT and CDR2 YYREEE (reference sequence). With 0 bases removed from V and 1 base from J, the gap between germline ends came to 11 bases. In nucleotides, the CDR3 is TGTGCCAGCAGCTTGGGACAGAAGAAGTCCTACAATGAGCAGTTCTTC. It is translated as CASSLGQKKSYNEQFF. The variable domain in full, completed from reference TRBV5-4 and TRBJ2-1, reads ETGVTQSPTHLIKTRGQQVTLRCSSQSGHNTVSWYQQALGQGPQFIFQYYREEENGRGNFPPRFSGLQFPNYSSELNVNALELDDSALYLCASSLGQKKSYNEQFFGPGTRLTVL.

In its sample, this clonotype was seen a few times. The chain carries TRBV28 and TRBJ2-7; weak D call: TRBD1 (5 bases). The CDR3 has 14 amino acids. Germline CDR1 MDHEN, CDR2 SYDVKM. V gave up 5 bases and J gave up 6 bases, with 17 bases separating them. This CDR3 is CASSLTPGSGEQYF. CDR3 coding DNA: TGTGCCAGCAGTCTAACCCCAGGGTCCGGCGAGCAGTACTTC.

This clonotype was recorded a few times. The chain joins TRBV27 to TRBJ2-7; D uncertain. Germline CDR1 MNHEY, CDR2 SMNVEV (reference sequence). The CDR3 extends over 13 amino acids. The V end was cut by 7 bases, the J end by 3 bases, with 13 bases between. This CDR3 is CASKYRVDYEQYF. The CDR3 bases are TGTGCCAGCAAGTATAGAGTAGACTACGAGCAGTACTTC.

This clonotype was detected only a few times. This chain uses TRBV27 with TRBJ2-7; unclear D gene. Trimming stripped 5 bases from V and 0 bases from J, with 8 bases between. CDR3 length: 13 amino acids. Germline values: CDR1 MNHEY, CDR2 SMNVEV (reference sequence). CDR3 bases: TGTGCCAGCAGTCGAGTGAGCTCCTACGAGCAGTACTTC. Amino acid sequence: CASSRVSSYEQYF.

The chain recombines TRBV20-1 with TRBJ1-3; TRBD1 agrees at 9 bases. Germline V gene lookup returns CDR1 DFQATT and CDR2 SNEGSKA (reference sequence). This CDR3 comprises 13 residues. J gave up 9 bases and V 5 bases, and 8 bases lay outside the gene matches. For the CDR3, the DNA is TGCAGTGCTCCTGGGGACAGGGAATCCACCATATATTTT. It encodes CSAPGDRESTIYF.

The chain carries TRBV18 and TRBJ2-3; D may match TRBD1 or TRBD2 (5 bases each). Deletions cut 3 bases from V and 0 bases from J, with 16 bases between. The CDR3 runs to 17 residues. Germline V gene data show CDR1 as KGHSH and CDR2 as LQKENI. The DNA for the CDR3 is TGTGCCAGCTCACCGATCGGGGCTGGGGAAAGCACAGATACGCAGTATTTT. This encodes CASSPIGAGESTDTQYF.

This clonotype was counted ten times or more. A much larger clone differs from this one at a single base, so this may be a read error. This chain uses TRBV28 with TRBJ2-2; D is unresolved. This CDR3 has 11 amino acids. The germline gives CDR1 MDHEN, CDR2 SYDVKM. V lost 6 bases and J 4 bases, leaving 3 bases between the germline ends. The CDR3 here is CASSFTGELFF. Written as DNA, the CDR3 is TGTGCCAGCAGCTTCACCGGGGAGCTGTTTTTT.

The count of this clonotype is one. This chain joins TRBV4-3 and TRBJ1-2; unclear D gene. Germline values: CDR1 LGHNA, CDR2 YSLEER. There are 14 residues in the CDR3. V was pared by 0 bases and J by 4 bases, with 9 bases between. The CDR3, as DNA: TGCGCCAGCAGCCAAGATGTGGGCTTCTATGGCTACACCTTC. The encoded protein is CASSQDVGFYGYTF.

CDR3 sequence (DNA): TGCAGTGCTAGAGATGATCCCACAGGGTCCAAACTGTTTTTT. It translates to CSARDDPTGSKLFF. This chain connects TRBV20-1 to TRBJ1-4, with D possibly being TRBD1 (6 bases). Trimming took 0 bases from V and 11 from J, leaving 16 bases between them. Germline CDR1 is DFQATT and CDR2 is SNEGSKA (reference sequence). The CDR3 has 14 residues.

This clonotype is a singleton in its sample. This chain uses TRBV6-5 with TRBJ1-2; D unclear. The CDR3 has 13 amino acids. Germline CDR1 is MNHEY and CDR2 is SVGAGI. V dropped 10 bases and J dropped 2 bases, with 14 bases sitting between them. CDR3 nucleotide sequence: TGTGCCACCCGCGGGCAGGACAACTATGGCTACACCTTC. It translates to CATRGQDNYGYTF.

The chain combines TRBV9 with TRBJ1-1; no reliable D call. Germline V lookup: CDR1 SGDLS, CDR2 YYNGEE. V was cut by 3 bases and J by 1 base, with 10 bases left in between. This CDR3 spans 14 amino acids. CDR3 nucleotides: TGTGCCAGCAGCGCCAACTTGGGGAACACTGAAGCTTTCTTT. Amino acid sequence: CASSANLGNTEAFF.

A few counts support this clonotype. This chain joins TRBV29-1 and TRBJ1-2; 9 bases are a match to TRBD1. The germline V gene encodes CDR1 SQVTM and CDR2 ANQGSEA. The trim removed 0 bases at V and 6 bases at J, leaving 11 bases unmatched. The CDR3 loop spans 16 amino acids. CDR3 region: CSVEDNEVGQGNGYTF. The CDR3 DNA reads as TGCAGCGTTGAAGATAATGAAGTGGGACAGGGTAATGGCTACACCTTC.

The chain uses TRBV11-1 and TRBJ1-4, with D perhaps matching TRBD1 (5 bases). CDR1 is SGHAT and CDR2 is FQDESV in the germline V gene (reference sequence). The germline V and J ends were trimmed by 4 bases and 1 base, with 13 bases remaining between them. This CDR3 has 16 amino acids. CDR3 bases: TGTGCCAGCAGCTCTAGGGACGGCAAAACTAATGAAAAACTGTTTTTT. Residues: CASSSRDGKTNEKLFF. Looking up the rest from reference TRBV11-1 and TRBJ1-4 gives the full variable domain: EAEVAQSPRYKITEKSQAVAFWCDPISGHATLYWYRQILGQGPELLVQFQDESVVDDSQLPKDRFSAERLKGVDSTLKIQPAELGDSAMYLCASSSRDGKTNEKLFFGSGTQLSVL.

CDR3 sequence (DNA): TGTGCCAGCAGTTACTGGAAACACACAGATACGCAGTATTTT. Translating it yields CASSYWKHTDTQYF. This chain connects TRBV6-2 or TRBV6-3 to TRBJ2-3; no reliable D call. The CDR3 loop spans 14 amino acids. Germline V gene lookup returns CDR1 MNHEY and CDR2 SVGEGT. The V end lost 1 base, the J end lost 2 bases, and 7 bases lay between the germline ends.

This clonotype was found a few times. This chain connects TRBV28 to TRBJ2-2, with unresolved D. Germline CDR1 is MDHEN and CDR2 is SYDVKM. Trimming stripped 5 bases from V and 2 bases from J, with 18 bases between. The CDR3 is made up of 17 amino acids. Here the CDR3 DNA reads TGTGCCAGCAGTGTCTTAAAGGGTACAGTCAACACCGGGGAGCTGTTTTTT. It is translated as CASSVLKGTVNTGELFF.

The chain recombines TRBV6-1 with TRBJ1-5; D call uncertain. The V end lost 1 base, the J end lost 12 bases, and 16 bases lay between the germline ends. Germline V lookup: CDR1 MNHNS, CDR2 SASEGT. This CDR3 has 14 amino acids. The CDR3 sequence is CASSEGLEDPFQHF. The CDR3 nucleotides read TGTGCCAGCAGTGAAGGGTTGGAGGATCCCTTCCAGCATTTT.

CDR3 DNA sequence: TGCAGTGCCCGATCCCTAATACAGGGAACTGAAGCTTTCTTT. Its translation is CSARSLIQGTEAFF. The gene calls are TRBV20-1 and TRBJ1-1; tentative D call: TRBD1 (6 bases). The V gene's germline CDR1 is DFQATT and CDR2 SNEGSKA (reference sequence). V dropped 6 bases and J dropped 5 bases, with 19 bases sitting between them. The CDR3 runs to 14 residues.

The chain carries TRBV27 and TRBJ1-5, with D maybe TRBD1 (5 bases). Trimming pared 1 base from V and 4 bases from J, leaving 11 bases between. This CDR3 has 15 residues. Germline values: CDR1 MNHEY, CDR2 SMNVEV (reference sequence). The DNA for the CDR3 is TGTGCCAGCAGTTTATTTGGGGCTGGGAATCAGCCCCAGCATTTT. Its translation: CASSLFGAGNQPQHF.

This chain connects TRBV10-3 to TRBJ1-5; no clear D. Trimming removed 8 bases from V and 4 bases from J, with 15 bases in between. The CDR3 covers 14 residues. Germline values: CDR1 ENHRY, CDR2 SYGVKD. The CDR3 sequence: CAIGLDRTNQPQHF. CDR3 in DNA: TGTGCCATCGGCTTGGACCGGACTAATCAGCCCCAGCATTTT.

The chain couples TRBV6-5 to TRBJ1-2; a possible D gene is TRBD1 (5 bases). This CDR3 is 14 amino acids long. V lost 0 bases to trimming and J lost 2 bases, with 7 bases between them. Per the germline V gene, CDR1 is MNHEY and CDR2 is SVGAGI. CDR3 protein: CASSYSQGNYGYTF. CDR3 in DNA: TGTGCCAGCAGTTACTCCCAGGGCAACTATGGCTACACCTTC.

This clonotype was counted only a few times. The chain uses TRBV20-1 and TRBJ1-1; possible D gene TRBD1, 5 bases. Trimming cost V 2 bases and J 0 bases, with 13 bases left between them. Germline V gene sequence: CDR1 DFQATT, CDR2 SNEGSKA (reference sequence). The CDR3 spans 15 residues. The CDR3 reads CSARLNGGMNTEAFF. The DNA for the CDR3 is TGCAGTGCTAGACTTAATGGGGGGATGAACACTGAAGCTTTCTTT.